The sequence of this TCR beta chain was determined in a study of neoadjuvant anti-PD-1 for oral cavity cancer. At the level of the study: Patients without progression got a fourth dose around day 43.

This table comes from immunoSEQ multiplex PCR, and its TCRdb copy is limited to in-frame clones, with some not included. This table has 20,000 to 25,000 clones, 40% to 50% appearing once. V was cut by 5 bases and J by 5 bases, with 15 bases left in between. The V gene's germline CDR1 is GTSNPN and CDR2 SVGIG (reference sequence). The CDR3 consists of 13 residues. This clone was seen a few times. Antigen specificity is unknown. Time point meaning: after neoadjuvant nivolumab, at surgical resection. Cohort: HPV-negative, locally advanced oral cavity squamous cell carcinoma patients. Findings and limits, study-wide: Higher pretreatment Treg/Th17 ratios tracked higher pretreatment blood clonality. Greater tumor shrinkage accompanied bigger post-treatment sizes of preexisting clones.

The V and J genes are TRBV30 and TRBJ1-2; unclear D gene. This sequence was found in a person aged 35-79 years with oral cavity squamous cell carcinoma. The sample here was tumor tissue, taken after nivolumab (anti-PD-1) treatment. The DNA for the CDR3 is TGTGCCTGGTCCGGGATCCGAGGGTATGGCTACACCTTC. Amino acids: CAWSGIRGYGYTF.